Sequencing of this T cell receptor beta chain was carried out in a study of blood T cells in healthy people across ages. General observations from the study: TCR beta diversity per million T cells fell roughly linearly with age.

This clonotype has ten or more counts. What it binds is not known. Then a second PCR, running about 6 to 11 cycles, was carried out with a sample-barcoded 5' primer and a J-beta primer mix. TCRdb re-called the 5' RACE reads through MiXCR, storing one row per CDR3 protein. The table has around 1,500,000 distinct CDR3 sequences, roughly 28% seen once. The CDR3 totals 15 residues. Germline V gene data show CDR1 as MDHEN and CDR2 as SYDVKM. V was trimmed by 1 base and J by 2 bases, leaving 11 bases between them. This TCR came from a woman between 25 and 40 years old in good health. The J gene is TRBJ2-5, the V gene TRBV28, with a weak D call TRBD1 (6 bases). Sequencing input: blood. The DNA for the CDR3 is TGTGCCAGCAGTTTATTGGACAGTGGGCAAGAGACCCAGTACTTC. This sequence encodes CASSLLDSGQETQYF.